Below are 29 T cell receptor beta chains sequenced from a single sample in a study. TCRdb processed the RT-PCR reads anew with MiXCR; each CDR3 protein has one entry. The top ten hold about 3.6% of the sample, which has 650,000 to 800,000 distinct CDR3 sequences, approximately 14% seen once. Sequenced input: memory CD4+ T cells from blood. The receptor set was obtained from a female donor in good health, serving as a healthy control.

The V and J genes are TRBV20-1 and TRBJ2-5, with 10 bases aligning to TRBD2. The CDR3 runs to 15 residues. J lost 5 bases, V lost 3 bases, and 9 bases had no gene match. The V gene's germline CDR1 is DFQATT and CDR2 SNEGSKA (reference sequence). CDR3 nucleotide sequence: TGCAGTGCTAGGGTCAGCGGGAGGGCGTGGGAGACCCAGTACTTC. This sequence encodes CSARVSGRAWETQYF.

V gene TRBV20-1 combines with J gene TRBJ2-3; 12 bases map to TRBD2. Trimming cost V 2 bases and J 7 bases; bases outside gene matches: 7. CDR3 length: 15 residues. Germline V gene data show CDR1 as DFQATT and CDR2 as SNEGSKA (reference sequence). In DNA form, the CDR3 reads TGCAGTGCTAGAAAGGCACTAGCGGGGGGTAATACGCAGTATTTT. This sequence encodes CSARKALAGGNTQYF.

This clonotype was found many times. The rearrangement links TRBV12-3 or TRBV12-4 to TRBJ2-7, with TRBD1 matching 9 bases. This CDR3 is 16 amino acids long. The V segment lost 5 bases and the J segment 2 bases; nucleotides outside the gene matches: 10. The CDR3 coding sequence is TGTGCCAGCAGTCTGGGCGGACAGGGGAATCCCTACGAGCAGTACTTC. This gives the protein CASSLGGQGNPYEQYF.

There are a few counts of this clonotype. V gene TRBV20-1 combines with J gene TRBJ2-7; TRBD1 agrees at 11 bases. The CDR3 totals 13 residues. V lost 5 bases to trimming and J lost 2 bases; unmatched junction nucleotides: 2. CDR1 is DFQATT and CDR2 is SNEGSKA in the germline V gene (reference sequence). The CDR3 reads CSAWDRGTYEQYF. CDR3 coding DNA: TGCAGTGCTTGGGACAGGGGGACCTACGAGCAGTACTTC.

This rearrangement joins TRBV11-1 to TRBJ2-1, with 8 bases aligning to TRBD2. The length of the CDR3 is 15 residues. Germline loops: CDR1 SGHAT, CDR2 FQDESV (reference sequence). V trimming: 5 bases; J trimming: 5 bases; junction bases outside the gene matches: 8. Written as DNA, the CDR3 is TGTGCCAGCAGCCACGGGGGGGCAGTCCACAATGAGCAGTTCTTC. As protein: CASSHGGAVHNEQFF.

There are a few counts of this clonotype. This sequence joins TRBV5-1 and TRBJ2-1, with D perhaps matching TRBD2 (5 bases). The CDR3 extends over 15 amino acids. The germline V gene encodes CDR1 SGHRS and CDR2 YFSETQ. V lost 3 bases and J 2 bases, leaving 12 bases between the germline ends. The chain's CDR3 is CASSSDYAAYNEQFF. CDR3 nucleotide sequence: TGCGCCAGCAGCTCCGACTACGCAGCCTACAATGAGCAGTTCTTC.

This clonotype was counted a few times. The V gene is TRBV28, the J gene TRBJ2-2; 10 bases match TRBD1. V lost 5 bases to trimming and J lost 4 bases; unmatched junction nucleotides: 1. This CDR3 has 14 amino acids. Germline V gene data show CDR1 as MDHEN and CDR2 as SYDVKM. The CDR3 loop is CASSDRGLTGELFF. In DNA form, the CDR3 reads TGTGCCAGCAGTGACAGGGGGCTCACCGGGGAGCTGTTTTTT.

This clonotype was seen at least ten times. The rearrangement links TRBV12-3 or TRBV12-4 to TRBJ1-1; 7 nucleotides align to TRBD1. The ends lost 6 bases at V and 1 base at J; junction bases unmatched: 5. The CDR3 totals 14 residues. CDR3 sequence: CASSPGQPNTEAFF. DNA for the CDR3: TGTGCCAGCAGCCCGGGACAGCCGAACACTGAAGCTTTCTTT.

In this sample, this clonotype turned up a few times. The J gene is TRBJ1-2, the V gene TRBV12-3 or TRBV12-4; 9 bases match TRBD1. The CDR3 spans 16 residues. The V segment lost 4 bases and the J segment 4 bases; nucleotides outside the gene matches: 10. The CDR3 region is CASSSSGTGIPYGYTF. CDR3 DNA: TGTGCCAGCAGTTCCTCAGGGACAGGGATCCCCTATGGCTACACCTTC.

This clonotype appeared many times. This chain connects TRBV6-4 to TRBJ2-3; the match to TRBD2 covers 14 bases. V lost 2 bases and J lost 3; bases outside the gene matches: 1. The CDR3 covers 16 residues. Germline assignment: CDR1 MRHNA and CDR2 SNTAGT. CDR3 protein: CASSDGLAGGTDTQYF. As DNA, the CDR3 is TGTGCCAGCAGTGACGGACTAGCGGGAGGTACAGATACGCAGTATTTT.

Only a few counts were recorded for this clonotype. V usage is TRBV7-9 and J usage is TRBJ1-1; D not resolved. The CDR3 has 14 residues. The V end lost 3 bases, the J end lost 2 bases, and 10 bases lay between the germline ends. The germline CDR1 and CDR2 sequences are SEHNR and FQNEAQ (reference sequence). The CDR3 DNA is TGTGCCAGCAGCTTCGGGAGCAGTAACACTGAAGCTTTCTTT. Translation gives CASSFGSSNTEAFF.

The chain carries TRBV28 and TRBJ2-5; D may be TRBD1 (6 bases). This CDR3 is built from 14 residues. Germline CDR1 reads MDHEN; CDR2 reads SYDVKM. The germline V and J ends were trimmed by 5 bases and 0 bases, with 10 bases remaining between them. The CDR3: CASSVGTHQETQYF. As DNA, the CDR3 is TGTGCCAGCAGTGTAGGGACACACCAAGAGACCCAGTACTTC.

This clonotype showed up many times. The J gene is TRBJ1-4, the V gene TRBV24-1; D not resolved. Per germline, CDR1 KGHDR and CDR2 SFDVKD. The CDR3 totals 16 residues. The V end lost 3 bases, the J end lost 8 bases, and 18 bases lay between the germline ends. In DNA, the CDR3 is TGTGCCACCAGTGATCATAAGAGTTCCACGGGGGAAAAACTGTTTTTT. It is translated as CATSDHKSSTGEKLFF.

This clonotype was found many times. V and J are TRBV29-1 and TRBJ1-1; D unclear. CDR1 and CDR2 (germline): SQVTM, ANQGSEA. CDR3 size: 11 residues. Trimming took 3 bases from V and 6 from J, leaving 8 bases between them. CDR3 nucleotide sequence: TGCAGCGTTGACAACACACCTGAAGCTTTCTTT. It encodes CSVDNTPEAFF.

In this sample, this clonotype turned up a few times. The rearrangement links TRBV30 to TRBJ1-5, with TRBD1 matching over 8 bases. J was trimmed by 5 bases and V by 4 bases; bases with no gene match: 4. Per the germline V gene, CDR1 is GTSNPN and CDR2 is SVGIG (reference sequence). The CDR3 spans 13 residues. The CDR3 coding sequence is TGTGCCTGGACCCCAGGGGGCCATCAGCCCCAGCATTTT. Encoded protein: CAWTPGGHQPQHF.

V and J are TRBV3-1 and TRBJ2-1; 8 bases align to TRBD2. Unmatched junction bases numbered 9, after V lost 6 bases and J lost 8 bases. This CDR3 spans 14 amino acids. Germline V gene sequence: CDR1 LGHDT, CDR2 YNNKEL (reference sequence). The CDR3 region has the DNA TGTGCCAGCAGTCACGGGAGGGCCTCACATGAGCAGTTCTTC. This encodes CASSHGRASHEQFF.

The rearrangement uses TRBV20-1 and TRBJ1-2; no firm D call. The CDR3 sequence is 13 residues long. The germline CDR1 and CDR2 sequences are DFQATT and SNEGSKA (reference sequence). The V end was cut by 6 bases, the J end by 6 bases, with 17 bases between. The CDR3 region is CSAPRLGQDGYTF. CDR3 bases: TGCAGTGCCCCACGTTTAGGGCAGGATGGCTACACCTTC.

This clonotype has a count of ten or more. J is TRBJ2-1 and V is TRBV14; D is unclear. V lost 0 bases and J 13 bases, leaving 13 bases between the germline ends. Looked up from germline, CDR1 is SGHDN and CDR2 is FVKESK. The CDR3 length is 13 residues. The CDR3: CASSQDLGQAQFF. The CDR3 DNA sequence: TGTGCCAGCAGCCAAGATCTAGGGCAGGCCCAGTTCTTC.

This clonotype was detected many times. The chain couples TRBV10-2 to TRBJ1-3; unclear D gene. Germline CDR1 reads WSHSY; CDR2 reads SAAADI. With 10 bases removed from V and 2 bases from J, the gap between germline ends came to 6 bases. CDR3 length: 11 residues. CDR3 DNA sequence: TGCGCCACCTCTCCTGGAAACACCATATATTTT. As protein: CATSPGNTIYF.

This clonotype was seen a few times. This chain uses TRBV30 with TRBJ2-4; 7 positions agree with TRBD1. Losses at the gene ends were 4 bases for V and 0 bases for J; bases not matched to a gene: 6. The germline V gene has CDR1 GTSNPN and CDR2 SVGIG (reference sequence). The CDR3 is made up of 15 amino acids. CDR3 DNA: TGTGCCTGGATACCCAGGGGGACAGCCAAAAACATTCAGTACTTC. It translates to CAWIPRGTAKNIQYF.

This rearrangement joins TRBV10-3 to TRBJ1-1; tentatively, D is TRBD1 (6 bases). V was trimmed by 8 bases and J by 4 bases, leaving 17 bases between them. Germline values: CDR1 ENHRY, CDR2 SYGVKD. The CDR3 has 14 amino acids. CDR3 in DNA: TGTGCCATCGAAAGGGGGGGGTCGGCCACTGAAGCTTTCTTT. It translates to CAIERGGSATEAFF.

This clonotype was picked up a small number of times. The V call is TRBV20-1, the J call TRBJ1-1; TRBD1 matches 9 bases. Germline CDR1 is DFQATT and CDR2 is SNEGSKA (reference sequence). CDR3 length: 15 residues. V dropped 5 bases and J dropped 1; count of bases not matched to a gene: 8. The DNA for the CDR3 is TGCAGTGCTCTGAACTCGGGACAGGGGAACACTGAAGCTTTCTTT. This sequence encodes CSALNSGQGNTEAFF.

This clonotype has a count of ten or more. The rearrangement links TRBV6-5 to TRBJ1-6; the match to TRBD1 covers 9 bases. The germline CDR1 and CDR2 sequences are MNHEY and SVGAGI. V was pared by 2 bases and J by 7 bases, with 3 bases of the junction left unmatched. This CDR3 spans 15 amino acids. CDR3 protein: CASSYTGGLNSPLHF. In DNA form, the CDR3 reads TGTGCCAGCAGTTACACAGGGGGCTTGAATTCACCCCTCCACTTT.

The genes are TRBV28 and TRBJ2-2; D remains unclear. The V gene's germline CDR1 is MDHEN and CDR2 SYDVKM. The length of the CDR3 is 14 residues. The V end lost 4 bases, the J end lost 6 bases, and 12 bases lay between the germline ends. The CDR3 loop is CASSWGLGAGELFF. The DNA of the CDR3 is TGTGCCAGCAGTTGGGGATTAGGAGCCGGGGAGCTGTTTTTT. Looking up the rest from reference TRBV28 and TRBJ2-2 gives the full variable domain: DVKVTQSSRYLVKRTGEKVFLECVQDMDHENMFWYRQDPGLGLRLIYFSYDVKMKEKGDIPEGYSVSREKKERFSLILESASTNQTSMYLCASSWGLGAGELFFGEGSRLTVL.

This clonotype was detected only a few times. The CDR3 nucleotides are TGTGCCAGCAGTGAACTGGCCTGGGGCACCTATGGCTACACCTTC. Translating gives CASSELAWGTYGYTF. The chain couples TRBV6-1 to TRBJ1-2; tentatively, D is TRBD1 (5 bases). The CDR3 runs to 15 residues. The germline V gene encodes CDR1 MNHNS and CDR2 SASEGT. Trimming shortened V by 2 bases and J by 4 bases, and 14 bases separated the two germline ends.

This clonotype was seen only a few times. This chain connects TRBV6-5 to TRBJ1-1, with D maybe TRBD1 (5 bases). Trimming cost V 2 bases and J 3 bases, with 16 bases left between them. This CDR3 is 16 amino acids long. CDR1 and CDR2 (germline): MNHEY, SVGAGI. CDR3 region: CASSYGLGGGDTEAFF. The CDR3 nucleotides read TGTGCCAGCAGTTACGGCCTCGGGGGTGGGGACACTGAAGCTTTCTTT.

This chain uses TRBV3-1 with TRBJ2-1, with a tentative D call TRBD2 (6 bases). V dropped 4 bases and J dropped 4 bases, with 14 bases sitting between them. The CDR3 length is 15 residues. Germline V gene sequence: CDR1 LGHDT, CDR2 YNNKEL (reference sequence). CDR3 region: CASSPPGAGYNEQFF. Here the CDR3 DNA reads TGTGCCAGCAGCCCCCCCGGGGCGGGATACAATGAGCAGTTCTTC.

This clonotype was picked up a small number of times. This chain uses TRBV2 with TRBJ2-5; a possible D gene is TRBD2 (5 bases). The V gene's germline CDR1 is SNHLY and CDR2 FYNNEI. The V end lost 5 bases, the J end lost 4 bases, and 8 bases lay between the germline ends. The CDR3 is made up of 12 amino acids. This CDR3 is CASSYSVETQYF. CDR3 bases: TGTGCCAGCAGTTATAGCGTAGAGACCCAGTACTTC. The full variable domain, in which reference TRBV2 and TRBJ2-5 provide the parts outside the CDR3, is EPEVTQTPSHQVTQMGQEVILRCVPISNHLYFYWYRQILGQKVEFLVSFYNNEISEKSEIFDDQFSVERPDGSNFTLKIRSTKLEDSAMYFCASSYSVETQYFGPGTRLLVL.

There are a few counts of this clonotype. The chain combines TRBV29-1 with TRBJ2-5, with TRBD2 as a possible D gene (5 bases). The CDR3 is 12 residues long. Germline loops: CDR1 SQVTM, CDR2 ANQGSEA. V shed 4 bases and J shed 5 bases, with 11 bases lying between them. The CDR3 DNA reads as TGCAGCGTTGGGGGAGACCGGGAGACCCAGTACTTC. Its translation is CSVGGDRETQYF.